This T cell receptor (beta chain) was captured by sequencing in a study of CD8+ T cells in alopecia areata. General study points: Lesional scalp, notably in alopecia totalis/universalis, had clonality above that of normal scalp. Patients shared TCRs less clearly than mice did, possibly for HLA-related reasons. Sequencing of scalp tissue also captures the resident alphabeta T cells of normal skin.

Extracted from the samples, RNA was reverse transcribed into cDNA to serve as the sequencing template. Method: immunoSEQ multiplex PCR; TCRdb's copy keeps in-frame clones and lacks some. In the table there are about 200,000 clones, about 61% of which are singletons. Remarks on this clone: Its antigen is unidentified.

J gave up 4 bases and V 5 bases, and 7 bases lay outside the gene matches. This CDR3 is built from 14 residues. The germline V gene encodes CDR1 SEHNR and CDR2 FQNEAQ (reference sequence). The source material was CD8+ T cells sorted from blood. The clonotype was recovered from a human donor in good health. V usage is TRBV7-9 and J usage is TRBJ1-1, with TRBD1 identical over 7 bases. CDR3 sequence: CASSAQGGTTEAFF. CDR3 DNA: TGTGCCAGCAGCGCCCAGGGGGGAACCACTGAAGCTTTCTTT. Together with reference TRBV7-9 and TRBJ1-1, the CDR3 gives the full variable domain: DTGVSQNPRHKITKRGQNVTFRCDPISEHNRLYWYRQTLGQGPEFLTYFQNEAQLEKSRLLSDRFSAERPKGSFSTLEIQRTEQGDSAMYLCASSAQGGTTEAFFGQGTRLTVV.